This T cell receptor beta chain was obtained from a study of OX40 agonist ivuxolimab in advanced cancers. Study overall: The patients received agonistic anti-OX40 (CD134) antibody ivuxolimab. Previous treatment with anti-PD-1, anti-PD-L1 or anti-CTLA-4 therapy was allowed; roughly 40% had received some. Ivuxolimab was delivered to patients intravenously every 2 weeks at doses spanning 0.01 to 10 mg/kg.

A word on this clone: Its antigen is undetermined.

This CDR3 is 13 amino acids long. V dropped 6 bases and J dropped 3 bases, with 11 bases sitting between them. Germline V lookup: CDR1 SGHAT, CDR2 FQDESV (reference sequence). This table comes from immunoSEQ multiplex PCR, and its TCRdb copy is limited to in-frame clones, with some not included. The sample has 95,000 to 100,000 clones; about four fifths are singletons. Findings and limits, study-wide: Normalized expansion of T-cell clones was also low for some nonresponders.

The sequence was obtained from an adult with an advanced solid tumor such as melanoma, head and neck, liver or kidney cancer. The specimen was CD4+ or CD8+ T cells sorted from blood, collected in a trial of the OX40 agonist ivuxolimab. This chain joins TRBV11-1 and TRBJ2-5; weak D call: TRBD1 (7 bases). The DNA for the CDR3 is TGTGCCAGCAGGGGGGGACAGAAAGAGACCCAGTACTTC. Translating gives CASRGGQKETQYF.